This entry lists 4 T cell receptor beta chains sequenced from one sample in a study of blood T cell repertoires in COVID-19. TCRdb keeps only in-frame clones here, not all; method: immunoSEQ multiplex PCR. The sample records about 180,000 clones, about 88% being singletons. The sequencing input was peripheral blood. These receptors were collected from a man younger than 35 who had recovered from COVID-19.

This chain joins TRBV4-3 and TRBJ2-5; D may be TRBD2 (6 bases). V was pared by 4 bases and J by 4 bases, with 13 bases between. Per the germline V gene, CDR1 is LGHNA and CDR2 is YSLEER. CDR3 length equals 14 residues. CDR3 in DNA: TGCGCCAGCAGCCCTGCCGTAGCGGCAGAGACCCAGTACTTC. Its protein is CASSPAVAAETQYF.

In the case of this clone: This sample includes further DNA sequences coding for the same CDR3. The V gene is TRBV12-3 or TRBV12-4, the J gene TRBJ1-1; D is unclear. V lost 1 base and J lost 4, with 7 bases in between. This CDR3 has 13 amino acids. The CDR3 reads CASSLGQATEAFF. The CDR3, as DNA: TGTGCCAGCAGTTTAGGCCAGGCCACTGAAGCTTTCTTT.

The V gene is TRBV7-3, the J gene TRBJ2-1, with 12 nucleotides matching TRBD2. From germline, CDR1 is SGHTA and CDR2 FQGTGA. The CDR3 loop spans 15 amino acids. Losses at the gene ends were 5 bases for V and 7 bases for J; bases not matched to a gene: 6. CDR3 sequence (DNA): TGTGCCAGCAGCCCGAGACTAGCGGGAGTAAATGAGCAGTTCTTC. It codes for CASSPRLAGVNEQFF. The full variable domain, with the rest looked up from reference TRBV7-3 and TRBJ2-1, is GAGVSQTPSNKVTEKGKYVELRCDPISGHTALYWYRQSLGQGPEFLIYFQGTGAADDSGLPNDRFFAVRPEGSVSTLKIQRTERGDSAVYLCASSPRLAGVNEQFFGPGTRLTVL.

The gene calls are TRBV5-6 and TRBJ2-7; D might be TRBD2 (6 bases). V was shortened by 4 bases and J by 5 bases, with 13 bases between the two germline ends. Germline assignment: CDR1 SGHDT and CDR2 YYEEEE. This CDR3 spans 13 amino acids. The CDR3 is CASSPGRRDEQYF. The CDR3 DNA is TGTGCCAGCAGCCCCGGTAGGAGGGACGAGCAGTACTTC.